One and the same sample provided the 27 T cell receptor beta chains below, sequenced in a study of T cell changes during pregnancy in multiple sclerosis. Libraries were prepared by immunoSEQ multiplex PCR; TCRdb keeps only in-frame clonotypes and omits some of them. The sample records about 36,000 clones, about nine tenths being singletons. Here the sequenced sample was CD8+ T cells from peripheral blood mononuclear cells, taken in the third trimester of pregnancy. Receptors were obtained from a female donor with multiple sclerosis, enrolled in a pregnancy study.

V is TRBV12-5 and J is TRBJ2-7; 9 bases fit TRBD2. V dropped 7 bases and J dropped 12; count of bases not matched to a gene: 13. CDR1 is LGHNT and CDR2 is FRNRAP in the germline V gene. The CDR3 consists of 13 residues. In nucleotides, the CDR3 is TGTGCTAGTGCCTCGACTAGCGGAGCGCAAAGGTACTTC. It translates to CASASTSGAQRYF.

This clone was seen once. V gene TRBV5-6 combines with J gene TRBJ1-2; no definite D call. V was trimmed by 3 bases and J by 8 bases, leaving 20 bases between them. The CDR3 consists of 15 residues. Germline V lookup: CDR1 SGHDT, CDR2 YYEEEE. As DNA, the CDR3 is TGTGCCAGCAGCTGGGCGACGGAGGCCCTCCGCGGCTACACCTTC. It codes for CASSWATEALRGYTF.

The J gene is TRBJ2-5, the V gene TRBV2; D gene uncertain. Trimming stripped 1 base from V and 1 base from J, with 13 bases between. The CDR3 length is 16 residues. Germline lookup yields CDR1 SNHLY and CDR2 FYNNEI. CDR3 nucleotides: TGTGCCAGCAGTGAAGGGAGAAATAGATTCCAAGAGACCCAGTACTTC. It encodes CASSEGRNRFQETQYF. Drawing the rest from reference TRBV2 and TRBJ2-5, the complete variable domain is EPEVTQTPSHQVTQMGQEVILRCVPISNHLYFYWYRQILGQKVEFLVSFYNNEISEKSEIFDDQFSVERPDGSNFTLKIRSTKLEDSAMYFCASSEGRNRFQETQYFGPGTRLLVL.

This clone was detected a few times. The chain combines TRBV9 with TRBJ1-1, with TRBD1 as a possible D gene (6 bases). The CDR3 has 15 amino acids. Trimming took 0 bases from V and 4 from J, leaving 13 bases between them. The V gene's germline CDR1 is SGDLS and CDR2 YYNGEE. In DNA, the CDR3 is TGTGCCAGCAGCGTAGAGGGGGAGCCAACCACTGAAGCTTTCTTT. It specifies CASSVEGEPTTEAFF.

A single count supports this clone. The chain joins TRBV6-4 to TRBJ2-5, with 10 nucleotides matching TRBD1. There are 16 residues in the CDR3. With 7 bases clipped from V and 5 bases from J, the junction kept 13 bases outside the gene matches. Per germline, CDR1 MRHNA and CDR2 SNTAGT. CDR3 sequence: CASKFLKGQGRETQYF. The CDR3, as DNA: TGTGCCAGCAAATTCTTAAAGGGACAGGGGCGGGAGACCCAGTACTTC.

The chain carries TRBV4-3 and TRBJ1-4, with 10 bases fitting TRBD1. V was clipped by 0 bases and J by 7 bases; unmatched bases: 8. The CDR3 has 17 residues. CDR1 is LGHNA, CDR2 YSLEER, per germline. The CDR3 DNA is TGCGCCAGCAGCCAAGAGCTAATCAGGACAGGGGGTGAAAAACTGTTTTTT. Protein sequence: CASSQELIRTGGEKLFF.

This chain connects TRBV5-4 to TRBJ2-7, with D perhaps matching TRBD1 (6 bases). This CDR3 is 15 amino acids long. CDR1 and CDR2 (germline): SGHNT, YYREEE (reference sequence). The V end lost 0 bases, the J end lost 5 bases, and 15 bases lay between the germline ends. DNA for the CDR3: TGTGCCAGCAGCTTGGATAGAGGGGGAGTCGACGAGCAGTACTTC. Amino acid sequence: CASSLDRGGVDEQYF.

This clone was recorded once. V usage is TRBV13 and J usage is TRBJ2-3; 7 bases agree with TRBD2. The germline V gene has CDR1 PRHDT and CDR2 FYEKMQ (reference sequence). This CDR3 region has 16 residues. Trimming took 0 bases from V and 2 from J; bases not matched to a gene: 5. The CDR3 spells CASSLGASGYTDTQYF. The CDR3 nucleotides read TGTGCCAGCAGCTTAGGGGCTAGCGGTTACACAGATACGCAGTATTTT.

The chain joins TRBV7-9 to TRBJ1-1; 11 bases fit TRBD1. Germline CDR1 reads SEHNR; CDR2 reads FQNEAQ (reference sequence). The junction had 4 bases not matched to a gene; V was cut back by 1 base and J by 6 bases. CDR3 length: 15 amino acids. CDR3 loop: CASSLGTGGLAEAFF. The CDR3 region has the DNA TGTGCCAGCAGCTTAGGGACAGGGGGCTTGGCTGAAGCTTTCTTT.

V is TRBV28 and J is TRBJ2-3; 16 nucleotides agree with TRBD2. The V gene end was trimmed by 4 bases and the J gene end by 5 bases; junction bases not matched to a gene: 6. The CDR3 is 17 amino acids. Germline V gene data show CDR1 as MDHEN and CDR2 as SYDVKM. The CDR3 is CASSYGTSGRAVDTQYF. DNA for the CDR3: TGTGCCAGCAGTTACGGGACTAGCGGGAGGGCCGTAGATACGCAGTATTTT.

This chain links TRBV5-8 with TRBJ1-1; 8 positions agree with TRBD1. The germline gives CDR1 SGHTS, CDR2 YDEGEE. V gave up 3 bases and J gave up 6 bases; unmatched junction bases: 4. This CDR3 is built from 13 residues. CDR3 protein: CASSSRQGPEAFF. The CDR3 DNA is TGTGCCAGCAGCTCACGACAGGGGCCTGAAGCTTTCTTT.

The V gene is TRBV5-1, the J gene TRBJ2-1; 9 bases match TRBD1. J lost 4 bases, V lost 7 bases, and 6 bases had no gene match. The CDR3 runs to 14 residues. Per the germline V gene, CDR1 is SGHRS and CDR2 is YFSETQ. The CDR3 reads CASAGTGSYNEQFF. CDR3 DNA sequence: TGCGCCAGCGCCGGGACAGGGTCGTACAATGAGCAGTTCTTC.

V gene TRBV27 combines with J gene TRBJ2-7; TRBD1 aligns across 7 bases. V gave up 7 bases and J gave up 4 bases; unmatched junction bases: 10. This CDR3 comprises 14 residues. Germline V CDR1 and CDR2: MNHEY, SMNVEV (reference sequence). The DNA of the CDR3 is TGTGCCAGCAACAGAAGGGGACAGAGGTACGAGCAGTACTTC. Protein: CASNRRGQRYEQYF.

This chain connects TRBV28 to TRBJ2-7; maybe TRBD1 (6 bases). The V gene's germline CDR1 is MDHEN and CDR2 SYDVKM. V lost 10 bases, J lost 1 base, and 14 bases lay in between. The CDR3 has 13 amino acids. CDR3 bases: TGTGCCACCCAACAGGGTTTTTCCTACGAGCAGTACTTC. Translation: CATQQGFSYEQYF.

The chain links TRBV19 to TRBJ2-7, with a possible D match to TRBD1 (6 bases). The CDR3 length is 14 residues. V gave up 5 bases and J gave up 7 bases, with 18 bases separating them. From germline, CDR1 is LNHDA and CDR2 SQIVND (reference sequence). CDR3: CASSPTLTGTEQYF. Here the CDR3 DNA reads TGTGCCAGTAGTCCCACCTTGACTGGGACAGAGCAGTACTTC.

The CDR3 coding sequence is TGTGCCAGCAGTTACCCCGGGAAAGAAGCTTTCTTT. This codes for CASSYPGKEAFF. The chain has TRBV5-5 and TRBJ1-1, with no clear D. Trimming shortened V by 5 bases and J by 8 bases, and 13 bases separated the two germline ends. Germline CDR1 and CDR2: SGHKS and YYEKEE (reference sequence). The CDR3 runs 12 residues.

This clone was detected once. The chain uses TRBV9 and TRBJ1-2, with TRBD1 matching 8 bases. Germline CDR1 is SGDLS and CDR2 is YYNGEE. This CDR3 spans 13 amino acids. Trimming at V came to 0 bases and at J to 7 bases, leaving 2 bases not matched to a gene. Here the CDR3 DNA reads TGTGCCAGCAGCGTAGCAGGGGGCGGTGGCTACACCTTC. Translation: CASSVAGGGGYTF.

J is TRBJ2-7 and V is TRBV5-4; D gene ambiguous. This CDR3 spans 13 amino acids. Trimming removed 0 bases at V and 2 bases at J, with 6 bases between. The germline V gene encodes CDR1 SGHNT and CDR2 YYREEE (reference sequence). CDR3 amino acids: CASSLGPTYEQYF. The CDR3 DNA sequence: TGTGCCAGCAGCTTGGGTCCTACCTACGAGCAGTACTTC. The entire variable domain, with the rest obtained from reference TRBV5-4 and TRBJ2-7, is as follows: ETGVTQSPTHLIKTRGQQVTLRCSSQSGHNTVSWYQQALGQGPQFIFQYYREEENGRGNFPPRFSGLQFPNYSSELNVNALELDDSALYLCASSLGPTYEQYFGPGTRLTVT.

This clone appeared once. The V gene is TRBV7-6, the J gene TRBJ1-5; D is undetermined. Germline loops: CDR1 SGHVS, CDR2 FNYEAQ. This CDR3 has 13 residues. V gave up 2 bases and J gave up 4 bases, with 6 bases separating them. In DNA, the CDR3 is TGTGCCAGCAGCTTATACAGAAATCAGCCCCAGCATTTT. This translates into CASSLYRNQPQHF.

The chain joins TRBV7-9 to TRBJ1-5; 7 bases map to TRBD1. V gave up 4 bases and J gave up 7 bases; unmatched junction bases: 10. The CDR3 is made up of 15 amino acids. Per germline, CDR1 SEHNR and CDR2 FQNEAQ (reference sequence). The DNA of the CDR3 is TGTGCCAGCAGCTCGGGACAGATGGATTACCAGCCCCAGCATTTT. It is translated as CASSSGQMDYQPQHF.

J is TRBJ2-7 and V is TRBV5-4; TRBD1 matches 10 bases. The germline CDR1 and CDR2 sequences are SGHNT and YYREEE (reference sequence). V gave up 4 bases and J gave up 2 bases; unmatched junction bases: 6. The CDR3 is 15 amino acids. The CDR3 sequence: CASSGWDRGPYEQYF. CDR3 nucleotide sequence: TGTGCCAGCAGCGGATGGGACAGGGGACCCTACGAGCAGTACTTC. The full variable domain, in which reference TRBV5-4 and TRBJ2-7 provide the parts outside the CDR3, is ETGVTQSPTHLIKTRGQQVTLRCSSQSGHNTVSWYQQALGQGPQFIFQYYREEENGRGNFPPRFSGLQFPNYSSELNVNALELDDSALYLCASSGWDRGPYEQYFGPGTRLTVT.

The chain is built from TRBV7-9 and TRBJ2-1; D is possibly TRBD2 (6 bases). V lost 4 bases and J 5 bases, leaving 12 bases between the germline ends. There are 14 residues in the CDR3. Germline V lookup: CDR1 SEHNR, CDR2 FQNEAQ (reference sequence). The CDR3 DNA sequence: TGTGCCAGCAGCTCACCGCGGGGCAACAATGAGCAGTTCTTC. This encodes CASSSPRGNNEQFF.

The V and J genes are TRBV27 and TRBJ1-6, with TRBD1 identical over 9 bases. There are 15 residues in the CDR3. Germline V gene sequence: CDR1 MNHEY, CDR2 SMNVEV (reference sequence). J gave up 3 bases and V 7 bases, and 4 bases lay outside the gene matches. The CDR3: CASNLGQGYNSPLHF. CDR3 coding DNA: TGTGCCAGCAACCTGGGACAGGGCTATAATTCACCCCTCCACTTT.

This chain connects TRBV11-2 to TRBJ1-5; 9 nucleotides line up with TRBD1. This CDR3 has 14 amino acids. Germline V lookup: CDR1 SGHAT, CDR2 FQNNGV. The junction had 10 bases not matched to a gene; V was cut back by 4 bases and J by 12 bases. The CDR3 protein is CASSSGQGTEFQHF. The CDR3 region has the DNA TGTGCCAGCAGCTCGGGACAGGGAACCGAGTTCCAGCATTTT.

The chain has TRBV5-5 and TRBJ2-7; the D gene is possibly TRBD2 (5 bases). Germline V gene sequence: CDR1 SGHKS, CDR2 YYEKEE (reference sequence). V lost 1 base, J lost 7 bases, and 9 bases lay in between. There are 12 residues in the CDR3. The CDR3 DNA sequence: TGTGCCAGCAGCTTGAACGGGAATGAGCAGTACTTC. The encoded protein is CASSLNGNEQYF.

The chain combines TRBV4-2 with TRBJ1-4, with D perhaps matching TRBD1 (6 bases). The germline V gene has CDR1 LGHNA and CDR2 YNFKEQ. The CDR3 contains 15 residues. V gave up 1 base and J gave up 5 bases, with 11 bases separating them. CDR3 nucleotides: TGTGCCAGCAGCCAAGCAGCGCAGGGGAATGAAAAACTGTTTTTT. Its translation is CASSQAAQGNEKLFF.

The gene calls are TRBV19 and TRBJ2-7; 8 bases agree with TRBD2. Trimming took 6 bases from V and 3 from J; bases not matched to a gene: 7. CDR3 length: 14 residues. Germline lookup yields CDR1 LNHDA and CDR2 SQIVND (reference sequence). CDR3 residues: CASSPGLALYEQYF. The CDR3 nucleotides read TGTGCCAGTAGCCCTGGACTAGCCCTCTACGAGCAGTACTTC.